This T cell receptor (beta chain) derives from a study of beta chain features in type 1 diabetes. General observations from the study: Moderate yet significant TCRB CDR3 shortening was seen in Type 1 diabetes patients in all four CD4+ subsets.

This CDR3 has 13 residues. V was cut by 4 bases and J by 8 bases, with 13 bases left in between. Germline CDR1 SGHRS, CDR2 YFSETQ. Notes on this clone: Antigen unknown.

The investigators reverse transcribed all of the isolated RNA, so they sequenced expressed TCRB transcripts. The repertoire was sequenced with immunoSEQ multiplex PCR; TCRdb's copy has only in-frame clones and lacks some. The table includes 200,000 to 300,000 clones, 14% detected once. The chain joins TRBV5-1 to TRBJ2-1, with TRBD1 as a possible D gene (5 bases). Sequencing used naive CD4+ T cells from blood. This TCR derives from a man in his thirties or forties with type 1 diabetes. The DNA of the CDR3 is TGCGCCAGCAGCACTGACAGTCGGGATGAGCAGTTCTTC. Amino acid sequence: CASSTDSRDEQFF.